The 25 T cell receptor beta chains below all came from one sample that was sequenced in a study of preoperative IRX-2 immunotherapy in early breast cancer (dated by TCRdb to the late 2010s). Sample treatment or condition, as interpreted from the label and publication: preoperative locoregional IRX-2 cytokine immunotherapy. The library was made by the immunoSEQ multiplex PCR assay. This is the immuneACCESS table as TCRdb keeps it, with only in-frame sequences that have V and J called. A part of the clones is gone; compared with another copy, unresolved V genes explain less than half, and the rest is unexplained. This sample is represented by about 32,000 clones; around four fifths of them were singletons. Approximately 2.7% of the sample is in the top ten clones. This specimen consisted of lymph node tissue, obtained from a patient treated with IRX-2 immunotherapy. These receptors came from a human donor with breast cancer.

Details on this clone: A read error may produce the germline difference seen at one junction end. This chain joins TRBV4-1 and TRBJ2-5; D is perhaps TRBD1 (6 bases). The CDR3 totals 13 residues. The germline V gene has CDR1 MGHRA and CDR2 YSYEKL. This chain's CDR3 is CASSQGGVETQYF. CDR3 nucleotide sequence: TGCGCCAGCAGTCAAGGGGGAGTGGAGACCCAGTACTTC.

This clone has a handful of counts. The chain uses TRBV18 and TRBJ2-1; maybe TRBD1 (6 bases). V dropped 3 bases and J dropped 2 bases, with 11 bases sitting between them. CDR3 length: 15 amino acids. Germline V gene sequence: CDR1 KGHSH, CDR2 LQKENI. CDR3 amino acids: CASSPIRGPYNEQFF. DNA of the CDR3: TGTGCCAGCTCACCGATCAGGGGACCCTACAATGAGCAGTTCTTC.

The V gene is TRBV19, the J gene TRBJ2-3; D ambiguous. The CDR3 runs 13 residues. V lost 3 bases, J lost 0 bases, and 4 bases lay in between. Germline V gene sequence: CDR1 LNHDA, CDR2 SQIVND (reference sequence). In DNA form, the CDR3 reads TGTGCCAGTAGTATCGGTAGCACAGATACGCAGTATTTT. Amino acid sequence: CASSIGSTDTQYF.

V gene TRBV6-8 combines with J gene TRBJ2-3; D may be TRBD1 (6 bases). Trimming left V 5 bases short and J 4 bases short, with 7 bases between. CDR3 length equals 12 residues. The V gene's germline CDR1 is MNHGY and CDR2 SAAAGT. The CDR3 is CASSGGADTQYF. DNA of the CDR3: TGTGCCAGCAGTGGGGGCGCAGATACGCAGTATTTT.

This clone was found once. The chain has TRBV29-1 and TRBJ2-7; 9 positions match TRBD1. The length of the CDR3 is 15 residues. Unmatched junction bases numbered 8, after V lost 3 bases and J lost 2 bases. Germline lookup yields CDR1 SQVTM and CDR2 ANQGSEA. The CDR3 spells CSVEMGQGDPYEQYF. CDR3 sequence (DNA): TGCAGCGTTGAGATGGGACAGGGAGATCCCTACGAGCAGTACTTC.

V is TRBV6-8 and J is TRBJ1-1; 12 nucleotides line up with TRBD1. The germline CDR1 and CDR2 sequences are MNHGY and SAAAGT. Losses at the gene ends were 2 bases for V and 11 bases for J; bases not matched to a gene: 3. The CDR3 consists of 13 residues. CDR3 residues: CASSYGTGGLAFF. CDR3 in DNA: TGTGCCAGCAGTTACGGGACAGGGGGCCTGGCTTTCTTT.

The chain combines TRBV12-5 with TRBJ2-1; D possibly corresponds to TRBD2 (5 bases). The CDR3 covers 14 residues. CDR1 is LGHNT, CDR2 FRNRAP, per germline. Trimming shortened V by 2 bases and J by 4 bases, and 9 bases separated the two germline ends. CDR3 coding DNA: TGTGCTAGTGGTTTGTCGACTACTTACAATGAGCAGTTCTTC. As protein: CASGLSTTYNEQFF. The variable domain in full, completed from reference TRBV12-5 and TRBJ2-1, reads DARVTQTPRHKVTEMGQEVTMRCQPILGHNTVFWYRQTMMQGLELLAYFRNRAPLDDSGMPKDRFSAEMPDATLATLKIQPSEPRDSAVYFCASGLSTTYNEQFFGPGTRLTVL.

The chain has TRBV30 and TRBJ1-3, with 8 positions matching TRBD1. The V and J ends lost 0 bases and 0 bases, in that order; junction bases with no gene match: 10. Germline values: CDR1 GTSNPN, CDR2 SVGIG (reference sequence). This CDR3 comprises 18 residues. The CDR3 here is CAWSVTGQGLPSGNTIYF. CDR3 sequence (DNA): TGTGCCTGGAGTGTAACTGGACAGGGACTTCCCTCTGGAAACACCATATATTTT. The variable domain in full, with the rest retrieved from reference TRBV30 and TRBJ1-3, is SQTIHQWPATLVQPVGSPLSLECTVEGTSNPNLYWYRQAAGRGLQLLFYSVGIGQISSEVPQNLSASRPQDRQFILSSKKLLLSDSGFYLCAWSVTGQGLPSGNTIYFGEGSWLTVV.

The CDR3 loop reads CASSSPAGWRSPLHF. Here the CDR3 DNA reads TGTGCCAGCAGCTCCCCGGCAGGGTGGAGATCACCCCTCCACTTT. This chain uses TRBV11-3 with TRBJ1-6, with a tentative D call TRBD1 (5 bases). V lost 4 bases, J lost 10 bases, and 17 bases lay in between. The CDR3 has 15 residues. Germline V gene sequence: CDR1 SGHNT, CDR2 YENEEA.

Here the CDR3 DNA reads TGTGCCAGCAGCCGGATGCCCTTCCACTTAAGCAATCAGCCCCAGCATTTT. It yields the protein CASSRMPFHLSNQPQHF. The rearrangement joins TRBV14 to TRBJ1-5; D unclear. Trimming took off 4 bases at V and 1 base at J, with 17 bases between the two ends. Germline-derived CDR1 and CDR2 are SGHDN and FVKESK. CDR3 length: 17 amino acids.

Here the CDR3 DNA reads TGTGCCAGCAGCGTCGACCCGGGAGGCATGTACGAGCAGTACTTC. Amino acid sequence: CASSVDPGGMYEQYF. The J gene is TRBJ2-7, the V gene TRBV9, with 7 bases lining up with TRBD2. Germline-derived CDR1 and CDR2 are SGDLS and YYNGEE. The V gene end was trimmed by 2 bases and the J gene end by 4 bases; junction bases not matched to a gene: 9. The CDR3 sequence is 15 residues long.

The rearrangement links TRBV15 to TRBJ1-5, with D uncertain. V dropped 0 bases and J dropped 7 bases, with 13 bases sitting between them. In germline, CDR1 is LNHNV, CDR2 YYDKDF (reference sequence). The CDR3 runs 15 residues. CDR3 sequence: CATSRDLREHQPQHF. The CDR3 DNA reads TGTGCCACCAGCAGAGATCTAAGGGAGCACCAGCCCCAGCATTTT.

V is TRBV12-5 and J is TRBJ1-2; a possible D gene is TRBD1 (5 bases). CDR3 length: 12 residues. In germline, CDR1 is LGHNT, CDR2 FRNRAP. The CDR3 protein is CASKRGNYGYTF. The CDR3 DNA follows: TGTGCCAGCAAGCGGGGGAACTATGGCTACACCTTC.

This chain links TRBV18 with TRBJ2-5; D not certain. V dropped 4 bases and J dropped 3 bases, with 9 bases sitting between them. Per the germline V gene, CDR1 is KGHSH and CDR2 is LQKENI. CDR3 size: 13 residues. This CDR3 reads CASSLLREETQYF. The CDR3 DNA reads TGTGCCAGCTCACTATTAAGGGAAGAGACCCAGTACTTC.

The CDR3 DNA reads as TGTGCCAGCCGCCAGACACGGGACAGGGGGCTGTTTTTT. Translating gives CASRQTRDRGLFF. The V call is TRBV10-3, the J call TRBJ2-2; 10 nucleotides agree with TRBD1. V was clipped by 10 bases and J by 13 bases; unmatched bases: 12. Germline V gives CDR1 ENHRY, CDR2 SYGVKD. The CDR3 contains 13 residues.

The chain couples TRBV15 to TRBJ2-3, with TRBD2 matching 8 bases. CDR3 size: 14 residues. V lost 3 bases, J lost 5 bases, and 4 bases stayed unmatched. CDR1 is LNHNV and CDR2 is YYDKDF in the germline V gene (reference sequence). The CDR3 protein is CATSSAGGLDTQYF. DNA of the CDR3: TGTGCCACCAGCAGTGCGGGAGGTTTAGATACGCAGTATTTT.

The rearrangement joins TRBV4-1 to TRBJ2-3, with 9 bases identical to TRBD1. Germline CDR1 is MGHRA and CDR2 is YSYEKL. V trimming: 0 bases; J trimming: 5 bases; junction bases outside the gene matches: 9. CDR3 length: 17 residues. CDR3 nucleotide sequence: TGCGCCAGCAGCCAAGAACCCCCTTGGACAGGGGTAGATACGCAGTATTTT. Its translation is CASSQEPPWTGVDTQYF.

The V call is TRBV11-3, the J call TRBJ1-4; TRBD1 agrees at 8 bases. With V trimmed by 6 bases and J by 8 bases, 8 bases remained unmatched. Germline-derived CDR1 and CDR2 are SGHNT and YENEEA. The CDR3 contains 14 residues. The CDR3 DNA is TGTGCCAGCAGGAGGACAGGGTTGGGAGAAAAACTGTTTTTT. Translated, it gives CASRRTGLGEKLFF.

Notes on this clone: The germline gene is not matched at one end of the junction; a read error may be the cause. CDR3 DNA: TGTGCCAGCAGCTTATTGGACAGGGGAGGATACCCCTCTAAAGAAAAACTGTTTTTT. Protein: CASSLLDRGGYPSKEKLFF. This chain connects TRBV7-7 to TRBJ1-4; 9 bases fit TRBD1. Germline V lookup: CDR1 SSHAT, CDR2 FNYEAQ (reference sequence). This CDR3 is built from 19 residues.

This chain uses TRBV5-1 with TRBJ1-3; weak D call: TRBD1 (5 bases). The CDR3 totals 15 residues. With 4 bases removed from V and 0 bases from J, the gap between germline ends came to 11 bases. Germline CDR1 SGHRS, CDR2 YFSETQ. The CDR3 region has the DNA TGCGCCAGCAGCCGTACAGGAGACTCTGGAAACACCATATATTTT. Translated: CASSRTGDSGNTIYF. Full variable domain (outside the CDR3, taken from reference TRBV5-1 and TRBJ1-3): KAGVTQTPRYLIKTRGQQVTLSCSPISGHRSVSWYQQTPGQGLQFLFEYFSETQRNKGNFPGRFSGRQFSNSRSEMNVSTLELGDSALYLCASSRTGDSGNTIYFGEGSWLTVV.

The chain has TRBV29-1 and TRBJ2-1; 8 nucleotides agree with TRBD1. Germline V lookup: CDR1 SQVTM, CDR2 ANQGSEA. V trimming: 4 bases; J trimming: 5 bases; junction bases outside the gene matches: 10. The CDR3 has 15 amino acids. The CDR3 loop reads CSVGQGIPRDNEQFF. As DNA, the CDR3 is TGCAGCGTTGGACAGGGGATACCCAGGGACAATGAGCAGTTCTTC.

The gene calls are TRBV19 and TRBJ1-6, with 8 bases that match TRBD1. The V gene end was trimmed by 8 bases and the J gene end by 7 bases; junction bases not matched to a gene: 7. CDR1 is LNHDA, CDR2 SQIVND, per germline (reference sequence). The CDR3 is made up of 14 amino acids. The CDR3 coding sequence is TGTGCCAGTGAGCCGGGACAGGCAAATTCACCCCTCCACTTT. As protein: CASEPGQANSPLHF.

This clone showed up just a few times. The chain uses TRBV19 and TRBJ2-2; the D gene is possibly TRBD2 (6 bases). Germline CDR1 and CDR2: LNHDA and SQIVND (reference sequence). Trimming pared 3 bases from V and 7 bases from J, leaving 12 bases between. The CDR3 runs 14 residues. In DNA, the CDR3 is TGTGCCAGTAGTATTCGACTAGAAGTCGGGGAGCTGTTTTTT. Translation gives CASSIRLEVGELFF.

V gene TRBV19 combines with J gene TRBJ1-2; 9 bases match TRBD1. This CDR3 region has 14 residues. V lost 7 bases and J lost 2; bases outside the gene matches: 5. Germline CDR1 is LNHDA and CDR2 is SQIVND (reference sequence). The DNA for the CDR3 is TGTGCCAGTACCCGGGGGACAGGGAACTATGGCTACACCTTC. Translating it yields CASTRGTGNYGYTF.

The chain carries TRBV23-1 and TRBJ1-5; D is unclear. TRBV23-1 is designated an ORF whose function remains uncertain. The CDR3 contains 13 residues. The V end lost 6 bases, the J end lost 7 bases, and 13 bases lay between the germline ends. The CDR3 sequence is CASSRGPDQPQHF. CDR3 nucleotides: TGCGCCAGCAGCCGAGGGCCTGACCAGCCCCAGCATTTT.